This TCR beta chain was found in a study of PD-1 blockade in classical Hodgkin lymphoma. Details on this clone: Its antigen is unknown.

Study results and caveats: Newly diagnosed patients had baseline TCR diversity that was reportedly lower than that of healthy donors.

Clones were read by immunoSEQ multiplex PCR, and TCRdb kept only the in-frame ones, dropping some. The repertoire has some 16,000 clones, approximately 64% of them found once; the top ten carry approximately 8.3%. Every patient was affected by relapse after autologous stem cell transplantation, while exposure to brentuximab vedotin was not uniform. The source was peripheral blood mononuclear cells (PBMCs), collected before the second cycle of nivolumab. This receptor was obtained from a human donor with classical Hodgkin lymphoma.

Here the CDR3 reads CASSPRQGNQPQHF. CDR3 nucleotide sequence: TGTGCCAGCAGCCCCCGACAGGGAAATCAGCCCCAGCATTTT. The chain joins TRBV7-6 to TRBJ1-5; 7 bases are shared with TRBD1. The CDR3 runs 14 residues. The V gene's germline CDR1 is SGHVS and CDR2 FNYEAQ. Germline trimming cut 5 bases from V and 4 bases from J; bases unmatched to any gene: 5.